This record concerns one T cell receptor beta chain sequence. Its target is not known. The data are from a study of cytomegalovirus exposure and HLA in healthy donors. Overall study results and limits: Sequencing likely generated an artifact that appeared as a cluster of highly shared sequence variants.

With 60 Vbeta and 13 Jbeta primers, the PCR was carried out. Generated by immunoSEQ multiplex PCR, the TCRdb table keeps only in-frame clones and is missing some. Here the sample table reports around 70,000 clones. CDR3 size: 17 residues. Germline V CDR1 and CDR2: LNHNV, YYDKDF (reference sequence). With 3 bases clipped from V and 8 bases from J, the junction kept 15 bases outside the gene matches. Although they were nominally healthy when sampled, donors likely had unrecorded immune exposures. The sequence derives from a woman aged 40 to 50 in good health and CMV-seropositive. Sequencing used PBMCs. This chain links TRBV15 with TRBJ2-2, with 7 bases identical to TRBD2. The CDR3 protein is CATSSSSSGRGGGELFF. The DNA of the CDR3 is TGTGCCACCAGCAGTTCCTCTAGCGGCCGGGGAGGGGGGGAGCTGTTTTTT. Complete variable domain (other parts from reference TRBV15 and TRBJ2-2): DAMVIQNPRYQVTQFGKPVTLSCSQTLNHNVMYWYQQKSSQAPKLLFHYYDKDFNNEADTPDNFQSRRPNTSFCFLDIRSPGLGDTAMYLCATSSSSSGRGGGELFFGEGSRLTVL.